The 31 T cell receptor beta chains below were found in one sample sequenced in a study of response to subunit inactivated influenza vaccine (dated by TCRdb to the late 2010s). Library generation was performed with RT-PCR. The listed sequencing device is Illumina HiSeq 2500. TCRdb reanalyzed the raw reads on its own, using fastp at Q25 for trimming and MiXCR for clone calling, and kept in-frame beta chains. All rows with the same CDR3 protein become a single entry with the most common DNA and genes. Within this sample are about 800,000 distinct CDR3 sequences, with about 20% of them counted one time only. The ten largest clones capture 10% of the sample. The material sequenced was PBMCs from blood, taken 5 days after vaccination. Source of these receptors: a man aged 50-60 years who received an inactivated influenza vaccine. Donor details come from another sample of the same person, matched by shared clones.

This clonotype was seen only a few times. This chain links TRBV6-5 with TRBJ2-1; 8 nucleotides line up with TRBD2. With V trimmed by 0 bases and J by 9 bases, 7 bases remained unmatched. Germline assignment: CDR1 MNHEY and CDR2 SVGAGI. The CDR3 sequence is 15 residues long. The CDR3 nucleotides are TGTGCCAGCAGTTACTCAACCGGGACTAGAGCTGAGCAGTTCTTC. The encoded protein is CASSYSTGTRAEQFF.

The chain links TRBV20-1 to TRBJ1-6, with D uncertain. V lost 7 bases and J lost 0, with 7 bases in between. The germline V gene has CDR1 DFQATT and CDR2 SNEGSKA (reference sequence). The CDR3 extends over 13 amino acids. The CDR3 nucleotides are TGCAGTGGTTGGAGCTCCTATAATTCACCCCTCCACTTT. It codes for CSGWSSYNSPLHF.

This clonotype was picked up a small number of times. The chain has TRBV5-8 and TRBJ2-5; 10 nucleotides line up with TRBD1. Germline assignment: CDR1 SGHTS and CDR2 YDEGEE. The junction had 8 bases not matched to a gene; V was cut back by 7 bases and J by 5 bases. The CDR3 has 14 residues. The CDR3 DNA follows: TGTGCCAGCCGGTGGGACAGGGGAAAGGAGACCCAGTACTTC. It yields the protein CASRWDRGKETQYF.

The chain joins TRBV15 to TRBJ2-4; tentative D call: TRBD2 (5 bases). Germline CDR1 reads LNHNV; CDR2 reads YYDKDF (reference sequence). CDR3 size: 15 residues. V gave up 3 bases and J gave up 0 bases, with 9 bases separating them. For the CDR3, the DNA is TGTGCCACCAGCAGCTTAGCGATAGCCAAAAACATTCAGTACTTC. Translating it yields CATSSLAIAKNIQYF.

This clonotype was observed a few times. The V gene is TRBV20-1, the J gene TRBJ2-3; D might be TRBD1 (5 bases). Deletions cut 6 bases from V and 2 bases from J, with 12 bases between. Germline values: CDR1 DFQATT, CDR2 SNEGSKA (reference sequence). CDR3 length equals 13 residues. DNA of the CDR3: TGCAGTGCCTCAAGGACAAACACAGATACGCAGTATTTT. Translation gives CSASRTNTDTQYF.

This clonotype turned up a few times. The CDR3: CASSFVGVGGELFF. In nucleotides, the CDR3 is TGTGCCAGCAGTTTTGTAGGGGTGGGCGGGGAGCTGTTTTTT. J is TRBJ2-2 and V is TRBV27; the D gene is possibly TRBD1 (5 bases). Germline-derived CDR1 and CDR2 are MNHEY and SMNVEV (reference sequence). The V and J ends lost 3 bases and 7 bases respectively, with 12 bases between them. The CDR3 has 14 residues.

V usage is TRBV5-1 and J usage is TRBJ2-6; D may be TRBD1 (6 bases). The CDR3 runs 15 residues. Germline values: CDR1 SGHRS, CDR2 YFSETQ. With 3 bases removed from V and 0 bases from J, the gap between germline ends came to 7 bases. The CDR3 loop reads CASSWTDSGANVLTF. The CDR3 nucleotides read TGCGCCAGCAGCTGGACAGACTCTGGGGCCAACGTCCTGACTTTC. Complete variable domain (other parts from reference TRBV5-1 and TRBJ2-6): KAGVTQTPRYLIKTRGQQVTLSCSPISGHRSVSWYQQTPGQGLQFLFEYFSETQRNKGNFPGRFSGRQFSNSRSEMNVSTLELGDSALYLCASSWTDSGANVLTFGAGSRLTVL.

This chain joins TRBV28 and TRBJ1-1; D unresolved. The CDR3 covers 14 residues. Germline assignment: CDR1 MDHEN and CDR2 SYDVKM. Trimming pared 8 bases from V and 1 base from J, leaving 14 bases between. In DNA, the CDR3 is TGTGCCAGCCGGTCCCCGGTGGCGAACACTGAAGCTTTCTTT. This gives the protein CASRSPVANTEAFF.

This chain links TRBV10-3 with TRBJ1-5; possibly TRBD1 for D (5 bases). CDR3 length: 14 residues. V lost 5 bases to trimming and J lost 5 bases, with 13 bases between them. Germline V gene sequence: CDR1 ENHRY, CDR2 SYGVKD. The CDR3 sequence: CAISSRGSDQPQHF. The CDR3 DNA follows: TGTGCCATCAGTTCTCGGGGGAGCGATCAGCCCCAGCATTTT.

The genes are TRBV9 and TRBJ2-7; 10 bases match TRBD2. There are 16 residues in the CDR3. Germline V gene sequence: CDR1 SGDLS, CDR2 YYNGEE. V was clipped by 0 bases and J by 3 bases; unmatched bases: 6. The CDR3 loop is CASSVAASGGDYEQYF. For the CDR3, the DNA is TGTGCCAGCAGCGTAGCAGCTAGCGGGGGTGACTACGAGCAGTACTTC.

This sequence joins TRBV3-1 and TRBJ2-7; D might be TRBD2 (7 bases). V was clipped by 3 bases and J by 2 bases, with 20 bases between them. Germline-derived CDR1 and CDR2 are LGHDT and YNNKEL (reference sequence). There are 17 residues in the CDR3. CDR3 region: CASSHLPRGGSPYEQYF. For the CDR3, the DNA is TGTGCCAGCAGCCATCTCCCGAGGGGGGGCTCGCCCTACGAGCAGTACTTC.

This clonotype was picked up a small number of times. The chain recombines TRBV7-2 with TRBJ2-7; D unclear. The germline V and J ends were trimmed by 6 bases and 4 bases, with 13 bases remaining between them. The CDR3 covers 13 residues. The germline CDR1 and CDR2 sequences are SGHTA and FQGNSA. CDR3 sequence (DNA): TGTGCCAGCAGAGCTCCGTCCAGTTACGAGCAGTACTTC. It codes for CASRAPSSYEQYF.

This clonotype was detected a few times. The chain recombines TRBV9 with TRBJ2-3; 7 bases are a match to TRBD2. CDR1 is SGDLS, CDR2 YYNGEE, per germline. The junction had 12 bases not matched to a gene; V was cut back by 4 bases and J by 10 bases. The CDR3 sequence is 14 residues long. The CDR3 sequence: CASSSGTPLDAQYF. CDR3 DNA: TGTGCCAGCAGCAGCGGGACTCCCCTTGATGCGCAGTATTTT.

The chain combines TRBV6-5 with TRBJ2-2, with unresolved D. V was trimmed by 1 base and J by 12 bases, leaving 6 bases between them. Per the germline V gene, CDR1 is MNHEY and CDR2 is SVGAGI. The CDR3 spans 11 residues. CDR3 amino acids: CASSYYGKLFF. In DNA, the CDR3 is TGTGCCAGCAGTTACTATGGAAAGCTGTTTTTT.

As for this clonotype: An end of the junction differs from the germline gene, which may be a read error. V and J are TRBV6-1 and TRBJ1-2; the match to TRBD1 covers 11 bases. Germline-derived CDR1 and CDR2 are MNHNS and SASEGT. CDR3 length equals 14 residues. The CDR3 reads CSSSVGQGDYGYTF. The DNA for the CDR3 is TGTTCCAGCAGCGTGGGACAGGGGGACTATGGCTACACCTTC.

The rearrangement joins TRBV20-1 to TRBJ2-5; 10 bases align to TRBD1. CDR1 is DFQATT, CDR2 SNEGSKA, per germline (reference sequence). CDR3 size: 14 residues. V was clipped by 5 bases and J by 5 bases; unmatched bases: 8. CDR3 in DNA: TGCAGTGCTCCGGACAGGGGGAAGGGGGAGACCCAGTACTTC. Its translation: CSAPDRGKGETQYF.

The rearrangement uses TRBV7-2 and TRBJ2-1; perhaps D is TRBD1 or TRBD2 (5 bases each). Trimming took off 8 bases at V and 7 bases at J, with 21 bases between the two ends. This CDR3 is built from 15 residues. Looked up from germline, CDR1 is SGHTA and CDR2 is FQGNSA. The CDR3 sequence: CASGTSLGHINEQFF. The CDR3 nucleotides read TGTGCCAGCGGTACTAGTTTGGGGCACATAAATGAGCAGTTCTTC.

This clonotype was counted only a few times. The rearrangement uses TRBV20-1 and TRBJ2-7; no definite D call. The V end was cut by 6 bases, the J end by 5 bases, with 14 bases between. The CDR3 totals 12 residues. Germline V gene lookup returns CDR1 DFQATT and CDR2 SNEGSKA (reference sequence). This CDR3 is CSAPIQTHEQYF. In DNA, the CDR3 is TGCAGTGCGCCCATACAGACGCACGAGCAGTACTTC.

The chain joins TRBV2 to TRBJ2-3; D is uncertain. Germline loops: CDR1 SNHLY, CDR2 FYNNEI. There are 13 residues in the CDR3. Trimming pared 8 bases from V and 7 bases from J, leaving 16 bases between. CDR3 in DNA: TGTGCCAGCGGAGCGTTAGTACCTAATACGCAGTATTTT. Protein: CASGALVPNTQYF.

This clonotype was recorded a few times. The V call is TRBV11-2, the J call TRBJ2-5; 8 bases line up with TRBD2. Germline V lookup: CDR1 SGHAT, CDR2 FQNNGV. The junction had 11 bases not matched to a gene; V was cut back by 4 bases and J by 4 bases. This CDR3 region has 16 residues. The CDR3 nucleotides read TGTGCCAGCAGCTCGCTGACTGCCGGGAGGGTAGAGACCCAGTACTTC. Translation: CASSSLTAGRVETQYF.

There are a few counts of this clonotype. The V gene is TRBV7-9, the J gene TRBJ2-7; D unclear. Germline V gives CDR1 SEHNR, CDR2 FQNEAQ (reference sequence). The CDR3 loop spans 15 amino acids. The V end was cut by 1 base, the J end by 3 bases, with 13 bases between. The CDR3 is CASSLDRGTFYEQYF. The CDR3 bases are TGTGCCAGCAGCTTAGATCGCGGCACATTCTACGAGCAGTACTTC.

The DNA for the CDR3 is TGCAGCATGGAGACTAGCGGGAGCTCCTACAATGAGCAGTTCTTC. It is translated as CSMETSGSSYNEQFF. The rearrangement uses TRBV29-1 and TRBJ2-1, with 12 bases fitting TRBD2. CDR1 and CDR2 (germline): SQVTM, ANQGSEA. V gave up 8 bases and J gave up 0 bases; unmatched junction bases: 5. This CDR3 region has 15 residues.

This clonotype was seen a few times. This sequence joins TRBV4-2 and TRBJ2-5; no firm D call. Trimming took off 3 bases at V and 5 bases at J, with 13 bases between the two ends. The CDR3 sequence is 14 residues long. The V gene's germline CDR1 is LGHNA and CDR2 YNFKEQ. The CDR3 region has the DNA TGTGCCAGCAGCCAGCCCTCCCTTTCGGAGACCCAGTACTTC. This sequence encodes CASSQPSLSETQYF.

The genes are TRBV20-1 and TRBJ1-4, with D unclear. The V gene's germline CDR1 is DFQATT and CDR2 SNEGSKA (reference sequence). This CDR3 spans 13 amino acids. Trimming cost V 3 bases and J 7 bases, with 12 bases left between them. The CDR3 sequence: CSASDEESEKLFF. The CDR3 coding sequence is TGCAGTGCTAGTGACGAGGAAAGTGAAAAACTGTTTTTT.

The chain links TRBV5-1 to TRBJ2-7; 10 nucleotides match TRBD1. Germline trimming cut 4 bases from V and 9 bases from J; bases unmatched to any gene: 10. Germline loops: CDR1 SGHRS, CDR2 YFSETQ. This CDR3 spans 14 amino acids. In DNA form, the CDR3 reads TGCGCCAGCAGCCTCTACAGACAGGGGGCAGGGCAGTACTTC. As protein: CASSLYRQGAGQYF. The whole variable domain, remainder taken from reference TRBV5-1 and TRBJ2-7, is KAGVTQTPRYLIKTRGQQVTLSCSPISGHRSVSWYQQTPGQGLQFLFEYFSETQRNKGNFPGRFSGRQFSNSRSEMNVSTLELGDSALYLCASSLYRQGAGQYFGPGTRLTVT.

The CDR3 sequence: CASSHRVEANVLTF. CDR3 nucleotide sequence: TGTGCCAGCTCTCACAGGGTGGAGGCCAACGTCCTGACTTTC. The chain carries TRBV18 and TRBJ2-6, with a weak D call TRBD1 (6 bases). There are 14 residues in the CDR3. The germline CDR1 and CDR2 sequences are KGHSH and LQKENI. The V end lost 6 bases, the J end lost 6 bases, and 12 bases lay between the germline ends. The full variable domain, in which reference TRBV18 and TRBJ2-6 provide the parts outside the CDR3, is NAGVMQNPRHLVRRRGQEARLRCSPMKGHSHVYWYRQLPEEGLKFMVYLQKENIIDESGMPKERFSAEFPKEGPSILRIQQVVRGDSAAYFCASSHRVEANVLTFGAGSRLTVL.

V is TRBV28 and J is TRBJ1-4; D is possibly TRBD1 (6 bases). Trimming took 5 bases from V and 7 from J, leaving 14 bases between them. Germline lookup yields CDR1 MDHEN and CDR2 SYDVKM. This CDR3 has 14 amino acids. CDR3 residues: CASSQRGRFEKLFF. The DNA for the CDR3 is TGTGCCAGCAGTCAAAGGGGGAGATTTGAAAAACTGTTTTTT.

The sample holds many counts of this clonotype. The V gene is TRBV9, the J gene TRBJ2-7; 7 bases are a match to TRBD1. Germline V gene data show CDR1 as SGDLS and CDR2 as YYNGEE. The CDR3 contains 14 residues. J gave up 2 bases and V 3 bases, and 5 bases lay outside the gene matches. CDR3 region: CASSERQGAYEQYF. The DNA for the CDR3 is TGTGCCAGCAGCGAACGACAGGGAGCCTACGAGCAGTACTTC.

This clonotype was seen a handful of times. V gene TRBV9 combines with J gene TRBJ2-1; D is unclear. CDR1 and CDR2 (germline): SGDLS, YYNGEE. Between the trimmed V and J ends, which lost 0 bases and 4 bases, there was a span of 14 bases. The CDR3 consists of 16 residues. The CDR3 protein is CASSVASALGYNEQFF. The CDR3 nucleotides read TGTGCCAGCAGCGTAGCTTCGGCCCTGGGGTACAATGAGCAGTTCTTC. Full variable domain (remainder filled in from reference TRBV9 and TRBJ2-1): DSGVTQTPKHLITATGQRVTLRCSPRSGDLSVYWYQQSLDQGLQFLIQYYNGEERAKGNILERFSAQQFPDLHSELNLSSLELGDSALYFCASSVASALGYNEQFFGPGTRLTVL.

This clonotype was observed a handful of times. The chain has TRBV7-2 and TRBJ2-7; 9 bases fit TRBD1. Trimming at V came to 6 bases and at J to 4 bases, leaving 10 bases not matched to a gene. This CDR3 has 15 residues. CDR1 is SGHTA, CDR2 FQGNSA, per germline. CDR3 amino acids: CASSSQTGGLYEQYF. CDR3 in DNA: TGTGCCAGCAGTTCACAGACAGGGGGACTGTACGAGCAGTACTTC.

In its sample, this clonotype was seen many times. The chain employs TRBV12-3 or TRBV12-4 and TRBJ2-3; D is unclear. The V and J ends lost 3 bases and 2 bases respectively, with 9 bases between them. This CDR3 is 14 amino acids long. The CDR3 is CASSLWADTDTQYF. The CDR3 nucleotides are TGTGCCAGCAGTTTGTGGGCGGACACAGATACGCAGTATTTT.